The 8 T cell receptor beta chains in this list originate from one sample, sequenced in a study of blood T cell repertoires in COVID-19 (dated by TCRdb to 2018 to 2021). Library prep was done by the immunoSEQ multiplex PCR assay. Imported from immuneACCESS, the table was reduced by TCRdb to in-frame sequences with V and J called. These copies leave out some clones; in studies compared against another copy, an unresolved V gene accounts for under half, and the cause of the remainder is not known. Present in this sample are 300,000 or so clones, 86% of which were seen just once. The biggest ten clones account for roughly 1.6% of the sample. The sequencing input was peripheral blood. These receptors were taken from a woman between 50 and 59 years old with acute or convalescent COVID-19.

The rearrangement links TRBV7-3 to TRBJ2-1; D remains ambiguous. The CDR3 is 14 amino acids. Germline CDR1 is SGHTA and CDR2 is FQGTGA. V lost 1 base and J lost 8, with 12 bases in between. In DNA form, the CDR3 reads TGTGCCAGCAGCTTAAGCGCAGTTCGGGATGAGCAGTTCTTC. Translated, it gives CASSLSAVRDEQFF.

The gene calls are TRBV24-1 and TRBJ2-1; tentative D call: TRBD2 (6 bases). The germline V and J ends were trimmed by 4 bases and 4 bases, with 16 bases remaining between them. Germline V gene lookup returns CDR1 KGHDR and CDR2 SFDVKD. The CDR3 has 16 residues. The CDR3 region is CATSEHSSGRYNEQFF. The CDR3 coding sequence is TGTGCCACCAGTGAACATTCGAGCGGGCGTTACAATGAGCAGTTCTTC.

Here the CDR3 reads CASSLTEYTEAFF. CDR3 coding DNA: TGTGCCAGTAGTTTGACAGAGTACACTGAAGCTTTCTTT. V gene TRBV19 combines with J gene TRBJ1-1, with a possible D match to TRBD1 (5 bases). Trimming removed 5 bases at V and 3 bases at J, with 10 bases between. Germline V CDR1 and CDR2: LNHDA, SQIVND (reference sequence). The CDR3 has 13 residues.

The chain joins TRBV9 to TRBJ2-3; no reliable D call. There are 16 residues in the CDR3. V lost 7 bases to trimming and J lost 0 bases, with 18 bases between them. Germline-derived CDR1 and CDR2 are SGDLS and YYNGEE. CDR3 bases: TGTGCCAGCGTCGTCCACCGGAGAACTAGCACAGATACGCAGTATTTT. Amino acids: CASVVHRRTSTDTQYF.

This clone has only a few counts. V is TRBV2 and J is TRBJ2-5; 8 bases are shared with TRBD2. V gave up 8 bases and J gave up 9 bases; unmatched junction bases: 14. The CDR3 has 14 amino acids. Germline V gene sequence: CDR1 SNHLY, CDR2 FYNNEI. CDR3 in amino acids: CASGAYSGEGAQYF. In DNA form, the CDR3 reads TGTGCCAGCGGAGCTTATAGCGGGGAGGGGGCCCAGTACTTC.

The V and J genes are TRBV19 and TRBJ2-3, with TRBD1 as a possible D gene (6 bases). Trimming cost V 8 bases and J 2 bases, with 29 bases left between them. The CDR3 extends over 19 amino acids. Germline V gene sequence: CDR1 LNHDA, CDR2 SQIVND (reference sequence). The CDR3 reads CASSPQLRRTGQNTDTQYF. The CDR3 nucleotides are TGTGCCAGTTCCCCCCAACTTCGTCGCACTGGACAGAACACAGATACGCAGTATTTT.

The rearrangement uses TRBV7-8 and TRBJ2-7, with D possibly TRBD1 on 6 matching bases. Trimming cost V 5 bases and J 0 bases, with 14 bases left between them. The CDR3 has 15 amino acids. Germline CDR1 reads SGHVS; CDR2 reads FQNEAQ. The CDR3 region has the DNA TGTGCCAGCAGCACCTCACAGGGTCTCTCCTACGAGCAGTACTTC. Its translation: CASSTSQGLSYEQYF.

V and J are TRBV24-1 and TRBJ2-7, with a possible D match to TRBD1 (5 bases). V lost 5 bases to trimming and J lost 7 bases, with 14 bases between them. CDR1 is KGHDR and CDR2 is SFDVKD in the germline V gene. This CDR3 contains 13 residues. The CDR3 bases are TGTGCCACCAGTGCGCTAGGGGTGGAGGAGCAGTACTTC. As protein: CATSALGVEEQYF.